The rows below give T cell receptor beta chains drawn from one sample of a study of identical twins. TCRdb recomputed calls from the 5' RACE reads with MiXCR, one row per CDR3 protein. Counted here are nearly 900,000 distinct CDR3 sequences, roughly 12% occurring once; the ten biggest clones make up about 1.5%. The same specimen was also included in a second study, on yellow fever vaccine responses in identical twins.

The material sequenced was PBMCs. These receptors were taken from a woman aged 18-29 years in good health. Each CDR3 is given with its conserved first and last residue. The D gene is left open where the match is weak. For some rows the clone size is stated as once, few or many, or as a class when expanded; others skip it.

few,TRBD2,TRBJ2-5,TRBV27,CASSGSGRGIETQYF,TGTGCCAGCAGTGGTAGCGGGAGGGGAATAGAGACCCAGTACTTC
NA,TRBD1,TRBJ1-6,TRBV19,CASRGGNSPLHF,TGTGCCAGTAGAGGGGGCAATTCACCCCTCCACTTT
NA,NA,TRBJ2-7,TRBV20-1,CSARGDGPYEQYF,TGCAGTGCTAGAGGGGACGGACCCTACGAGCAGTACTTC
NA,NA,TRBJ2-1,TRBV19,CASSIVKGSPYNEQFF,TGTGCCAGTAGTATAGTGAAGGGAAGTCCCTACAATGAGCAGTTCTTC
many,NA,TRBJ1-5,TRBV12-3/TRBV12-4,CASSLTDQPQHF,TGTGCCAGCTCCCTCACGGATCAGCCCCAGCATTTT
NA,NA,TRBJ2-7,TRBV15,CATSTDRFVYEQYF,TGTGCCACCAGCACTGACAGGTTTGTCTACGAGCAGTACTTC
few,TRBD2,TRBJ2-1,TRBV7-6,CASSRSGPLGEQFF,TGTGCCAGCAGCCGTAGCGGGCCTCTGGGGGAGCAGTTCTTC
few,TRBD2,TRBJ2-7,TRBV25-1,CASSVRTGTSGRKGSYEQYF,TGTGCCAGCAGTGTTCGTACCGGGACTAGCGGGAGGAAGGGCTCCTACGAGCAGTACTTC
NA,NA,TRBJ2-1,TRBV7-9,CASSTGTRDEQFF,TGTGCCAGCAGCACCGGGACGCGCGATGAGCAGTTCTTC
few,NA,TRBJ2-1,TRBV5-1,CASSQRQTFSYNEQFF,TGCGCCAGCAGCCAGAGGCAGACGTTCTCCTACAATGAGCAGTTCTTC
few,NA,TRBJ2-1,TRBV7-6,CASSFGRQAGDEQFF,TGTGCCAGCAGCTTTGGTAGACAGGCTGGGGATGAGCAGTTCTTC
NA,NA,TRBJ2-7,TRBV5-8,CASTGGFYYEQYF,TGTGCCAGCACGGGCGGCTTCTACTACGAGCAGTACTTC
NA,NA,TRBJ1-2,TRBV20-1,CSARDRGHDYGYTF,TGCAGTGCTAGAGATCGGGGGCACGACTATGGCTACACCTTC
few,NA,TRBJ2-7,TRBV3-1,CASSQLISYEQYF,TGTGCCAGCAGCCAACTCATCTCCTACGAGCAGTACTTC
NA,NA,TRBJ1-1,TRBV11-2,CASSSLGRGGTEAFF,TGTGCCAGCAGCTCCCTGGGCAGGGGAGGGACTGAAGCTTTCTTT
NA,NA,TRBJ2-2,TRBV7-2,CASSLGRGYANTGELFF,TGTGCCAGCAGCTTGGGCAGGGGATATGCGAACACCGGGGAGCTGTTTTTT
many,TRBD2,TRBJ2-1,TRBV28,CASSAMGSGGAYEQFF,TGTGCCAGCAGTGCCATGGGTAGCGGGGGGGCCTATGAGCAGTTCTTC
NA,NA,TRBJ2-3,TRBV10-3,CAIRAEGPVGTQYF,TGTGCCATCAGAGCGGAGGGTCCAGTAGGTACGCAGTATTTT
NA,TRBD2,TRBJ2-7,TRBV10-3,CAISGGTIQSYEQYF,TGTGCCATCAGTGGGGGGACTATACAATCCTACGAGCAGTACTTC
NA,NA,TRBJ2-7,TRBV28,CASTRGAGGRTSRHEQYF,TGTGCCAGCACCCGAGGGGCCGGAGGGAGGACAAGTAGGCACGAGCAGTACTTC
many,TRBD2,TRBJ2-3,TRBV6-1,CACAGTSDTDTQYF,TGTGCCTGTGCCGGGACTAGCGACACAGATACGCAGTATTTT
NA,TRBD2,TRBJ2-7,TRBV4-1,CASSQRAGGGGYEQYF,TGCGCCAGCAGCCAAAGAGCGGGAGGGGGTGGCTACGAGCAGTACTTC
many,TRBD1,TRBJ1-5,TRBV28,CATKTGEVSQPQHF,TGTGCCACGAAGACAGGGGAGGTCAGTCAGCCCCAGCATTTT
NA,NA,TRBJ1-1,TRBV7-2,CASSLRSEAFF,TGTGCCAGCAGCCTAAGAAGTGAAGCTTTCTTT
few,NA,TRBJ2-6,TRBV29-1,CSVGGLGLTSSGANVLTF,TGCAGCGTTGGGGGTTTGGGGCTAACGAGCTCTGGGGCCAACGTCCTGACTTTC
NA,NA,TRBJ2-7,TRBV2,CASSDGQRYEQYF,TGTGCCAGCAGTGATGGGCAGAGATACGAGCAGTACTTC
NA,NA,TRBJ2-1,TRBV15,CATSRGGGNEQFF,TGTGCCACCAGCAGAGGAGGCGGCAATGAGCAGTTCTTC
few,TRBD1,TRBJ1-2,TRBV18,CASSPPTGGNGYTF,TGTGCCAGCTCACCACCAACAGGGGGGAATGGCTACACCTTC
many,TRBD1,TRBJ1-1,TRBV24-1,CATSDPGTGDEAFF,TGTGCCACCAGTGACCCCGGGACAGGAGATGAAGCTTTCTTT
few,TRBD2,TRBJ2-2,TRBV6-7,CARSLFTSGRFANTGELFF,TGTGCCAGGTCACTCTTCACTAGCGGGAGGTTCGCGAACACCGGGGAGCTGTTTTTT
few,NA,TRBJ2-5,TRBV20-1,CSALTGSVATQYF,TGCAGTGCTCTCACAGGGAGTGTGGCGACCCAGTACTTC
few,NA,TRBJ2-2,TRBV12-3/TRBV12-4,CASTTDPGELFF,TGTGCCAGCACCACGGATCCCGGGGAGCTGTTTTTT
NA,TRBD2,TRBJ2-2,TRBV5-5,CASNSGLAGVITGELFF,TGTGCCAGCAACTCGGGACTAGCGGGGGTTATCACCGGGGAGCTGTTTTTT
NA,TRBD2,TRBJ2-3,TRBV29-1,CSVVGTSGQTSTDTQYF,TGCAGCGTCGTCGGGACTAGCGGGCAAACTAGCACAGATACGCAGTATTTT
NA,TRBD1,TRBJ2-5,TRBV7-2,CASSPQGNPETQYF,TGTGCCAGCAGCCCACAGGGGAACCCTGAGACCCAGTACTTC
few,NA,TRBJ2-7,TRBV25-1,CASSSRLVPYEQYF,TGTGCCAGCAGTTCCCGCTTAGTTCCCTACGAGCAGTACTTC
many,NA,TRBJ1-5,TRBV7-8,CASSLADDVPTQHF,TGTGCCAGCAGCTTAGCGGATGATGTCCCGACGCAGCATTTT
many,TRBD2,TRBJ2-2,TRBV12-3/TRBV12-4,CASSLELAGATGELFF,TGTGCCAGCAGTTTAGAATTAGCGGGAGCTACCGGGGAGCTGTTTTTT
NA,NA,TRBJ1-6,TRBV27,CASSLRGAQNSPLHF,TGTGCCAGCAGTTTACGGGGGGCGCAAAATTCACCCCTCCACTTT
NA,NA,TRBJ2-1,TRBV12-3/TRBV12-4,CASSLEVGGMFF,TGTGCCAGCAGTTTAGAAGTGGGGGGAATGTTCTTC
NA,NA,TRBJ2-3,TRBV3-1,CASSQGKSMQYF,TGTGCCAGCAGCCAAGGGAAATCTATGCAGTATTTT
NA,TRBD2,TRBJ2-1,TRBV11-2,CASSLGTREFF,TGTGCCAGCAGCTTAGGGACTAGAGAGTTCTTC
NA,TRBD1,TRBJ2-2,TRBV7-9,CASSIQGFAGELFF,TGTGCCAGCAGCATACAGGGGTTCGCCGGGGAGCTGTTTTTT